This section outlines one T cell receptor (beta chain) sequence together with its context. The source of the sample is a study of control samples from healthy donors and cancer patients. V was pared by 5 bases and J by 2 bases, with 9 bases between. The CDR3 is 13 amino acids. Germline lookup yields CDR1 ENHRY and CDR2 SYGVKD. This table comes from immunoSEQ multiplex PCR, and its TCRdb copy is limited to in-frame clones, with some not included. The sample holds around 130,000 clones; about 90% are singletons and the top ten take under 9%. The source material was PBMCs. The chain recombines TRBV10-3 with TRBJ1-1; D unclear. The receptor was isolated from a man aged 50-59 years with head and neck cancer. Here the CDR3 reads CAISPEGNTEAFF. CDR3 nucleotides: TGTGCCATCAGTCCAGAGGGTAACACTGAAGCTTTCTTT.